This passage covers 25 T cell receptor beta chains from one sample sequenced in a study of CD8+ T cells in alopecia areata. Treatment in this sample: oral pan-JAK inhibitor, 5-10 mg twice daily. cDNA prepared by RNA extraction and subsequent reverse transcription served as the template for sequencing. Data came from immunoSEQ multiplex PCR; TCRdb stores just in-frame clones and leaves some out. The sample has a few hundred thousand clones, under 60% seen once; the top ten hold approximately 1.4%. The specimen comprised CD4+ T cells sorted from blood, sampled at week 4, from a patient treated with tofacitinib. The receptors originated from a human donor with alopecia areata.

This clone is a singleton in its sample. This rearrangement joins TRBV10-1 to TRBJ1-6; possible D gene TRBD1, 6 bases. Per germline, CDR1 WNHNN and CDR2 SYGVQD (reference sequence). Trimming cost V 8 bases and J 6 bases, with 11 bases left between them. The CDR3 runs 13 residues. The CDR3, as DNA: TGCGCCAGCCGGGGGCAGGGTAATTCACCCCTCCACTTT. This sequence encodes CASRGQGNSPLHF.

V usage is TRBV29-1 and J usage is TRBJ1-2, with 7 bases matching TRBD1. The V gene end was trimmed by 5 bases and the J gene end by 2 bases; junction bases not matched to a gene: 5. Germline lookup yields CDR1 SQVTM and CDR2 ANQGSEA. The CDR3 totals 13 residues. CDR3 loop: CSVTGEANYGYTF. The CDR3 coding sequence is TGCAGCGTTACAGGGGAAGCCAACTATGGCTACACCTTC.

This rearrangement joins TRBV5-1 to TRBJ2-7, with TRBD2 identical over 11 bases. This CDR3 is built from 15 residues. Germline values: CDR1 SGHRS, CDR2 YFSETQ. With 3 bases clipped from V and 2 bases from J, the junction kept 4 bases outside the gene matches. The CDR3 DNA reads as TGCGCCAGCAGCTATGGGACTAGCGGACCCTACGAGCAGTACTTC. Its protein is CASSYGTSGPYEQYF.

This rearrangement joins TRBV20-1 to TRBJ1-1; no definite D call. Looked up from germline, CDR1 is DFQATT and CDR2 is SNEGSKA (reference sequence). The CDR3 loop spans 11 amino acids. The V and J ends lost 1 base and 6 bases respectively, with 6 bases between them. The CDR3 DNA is TGCAGTGCTAGAGTAGTAGCTGAAGCTTTCTTT. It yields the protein CSARVVAEAFF.

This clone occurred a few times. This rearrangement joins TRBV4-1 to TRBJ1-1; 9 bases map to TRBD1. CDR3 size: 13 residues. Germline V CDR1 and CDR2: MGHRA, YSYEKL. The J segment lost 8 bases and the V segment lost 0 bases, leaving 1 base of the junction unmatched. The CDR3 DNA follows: TGCGCCAGCAGCCAAGATACAGGGGGCGAAGCTTTCTTT. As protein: CASSQDTGGEAFF.

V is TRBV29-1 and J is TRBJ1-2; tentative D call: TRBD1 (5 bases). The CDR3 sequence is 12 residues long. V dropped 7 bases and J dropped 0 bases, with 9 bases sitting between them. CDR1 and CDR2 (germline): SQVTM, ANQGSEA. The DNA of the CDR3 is TGCAGCGACAGGACCGCTAACTATGGCTACACCTTC. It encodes CSDRTANYGYTF.

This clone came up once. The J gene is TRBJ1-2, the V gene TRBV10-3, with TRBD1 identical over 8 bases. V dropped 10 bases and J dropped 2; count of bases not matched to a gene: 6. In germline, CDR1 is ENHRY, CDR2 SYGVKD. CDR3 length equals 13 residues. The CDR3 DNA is TGTGCCAGCGGCCAGGGGGCGAACTATGGCTACACCTTC. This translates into CASGQGANYGYTF.

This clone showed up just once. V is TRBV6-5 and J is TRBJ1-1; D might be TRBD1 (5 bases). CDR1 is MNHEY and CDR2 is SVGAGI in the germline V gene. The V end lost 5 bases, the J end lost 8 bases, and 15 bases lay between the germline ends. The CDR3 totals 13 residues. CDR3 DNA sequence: TGTGCCAGCAGTATGCTATTCGACAGAGAAGCTTTCTTT. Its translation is CASSMLFDREAFF.

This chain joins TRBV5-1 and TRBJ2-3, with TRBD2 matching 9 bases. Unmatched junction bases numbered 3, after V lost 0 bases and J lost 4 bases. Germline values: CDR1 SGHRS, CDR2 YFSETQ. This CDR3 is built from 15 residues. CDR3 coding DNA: TGCGCCAGCAGCTTGGCAGCGGGGGGACCAGATACGCAGTATTTT. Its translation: CASSLAAGGPDTQYF.

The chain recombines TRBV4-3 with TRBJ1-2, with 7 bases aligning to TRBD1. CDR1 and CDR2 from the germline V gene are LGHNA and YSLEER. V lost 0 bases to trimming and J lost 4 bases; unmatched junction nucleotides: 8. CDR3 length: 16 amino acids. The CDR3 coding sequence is TGCGCCAGCAGCCAAGATCACCAGGGGGGAATCTATGGCTACACCTTC. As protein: CASSQDHQGGIYGYTF.

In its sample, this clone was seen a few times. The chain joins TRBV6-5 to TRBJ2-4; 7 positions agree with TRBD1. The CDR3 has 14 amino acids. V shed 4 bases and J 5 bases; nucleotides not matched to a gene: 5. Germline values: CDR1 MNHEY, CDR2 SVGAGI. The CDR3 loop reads CASSSAGGQNIQYF. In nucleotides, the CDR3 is TGTGCCAGCAGTTCCGCAGGGGGTCAAAACATTCAGTACTTC.

The CDR3 sequence: CSVPKGQGYYGYTF. In DNA form, the CDR3 reads TGCAGCGTCCCCAAAGGACAGGGGTACTATGGCTACACCTTC. V gene TRBV29-1 combines with J gene TRBJ1-2, with 9 bases identical to TRBD1. The V and J ends lost 6 bases and 3 bases, in that order; junction bases with no gene match: 8. The CDR3 loop spans 14 amino acids. Germline CDR1 SQVTM, CDR2 ANQGSEA.

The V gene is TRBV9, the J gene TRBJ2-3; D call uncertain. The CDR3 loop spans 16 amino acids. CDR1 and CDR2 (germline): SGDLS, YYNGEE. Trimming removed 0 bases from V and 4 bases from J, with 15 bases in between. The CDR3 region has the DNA TGTGCCAGCAGCGTAGGCGGAGCTAGGCAGTCAGATACGCAGTATTTT. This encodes CASSVGGARQSDTQYF.

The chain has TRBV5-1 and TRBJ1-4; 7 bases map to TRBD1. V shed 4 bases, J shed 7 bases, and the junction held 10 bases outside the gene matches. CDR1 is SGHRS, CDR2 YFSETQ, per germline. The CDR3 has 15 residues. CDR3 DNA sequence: TGCGCCAGCAGCAGAGGCGGGACAGAAAGTGAAAAACTGTTTTTT. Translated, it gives CASSRGGTESEKLFF.

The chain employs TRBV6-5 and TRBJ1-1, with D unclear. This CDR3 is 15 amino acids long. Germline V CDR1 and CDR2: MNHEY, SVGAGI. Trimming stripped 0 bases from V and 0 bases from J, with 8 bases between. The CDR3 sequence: CASSYSTQVNTEAFF. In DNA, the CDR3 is TGTGCCAGCAGTTACTCCACGCAGGTGAACACTGAAGCTTTCTTT.

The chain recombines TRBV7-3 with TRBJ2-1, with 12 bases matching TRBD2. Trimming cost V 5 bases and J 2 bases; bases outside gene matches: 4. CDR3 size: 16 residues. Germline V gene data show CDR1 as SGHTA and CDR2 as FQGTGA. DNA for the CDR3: TGTGCCAGCAGCCGAACTAGCGGGGGGACCTACAATGAGCAGTTCTTC. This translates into CASSRTSGGTYNEQFF.

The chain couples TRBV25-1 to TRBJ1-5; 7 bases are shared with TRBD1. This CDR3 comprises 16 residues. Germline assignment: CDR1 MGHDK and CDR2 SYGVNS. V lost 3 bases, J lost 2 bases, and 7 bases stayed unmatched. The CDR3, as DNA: TGTGCCAGCAGTGACACGACAGGGTCGGGCAATCAGCCCCAGCATTTT. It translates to CASSDTTGSGNQPQHF. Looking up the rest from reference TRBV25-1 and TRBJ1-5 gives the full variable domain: EADIYQTPRYLVIGTGKKITLECSQTMGHDKMYWYQQDPGMELHLIHYSYGVNSTEKGDLSSESTVSRIRTEHFPLTLESARPSHTSQYLCASSDTTGSGNQPQHFGDGTRLSIL.

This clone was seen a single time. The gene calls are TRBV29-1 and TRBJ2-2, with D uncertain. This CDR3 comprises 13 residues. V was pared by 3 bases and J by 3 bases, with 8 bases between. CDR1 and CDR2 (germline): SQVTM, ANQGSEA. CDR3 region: CSVDTGHTGELFF. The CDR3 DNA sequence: TGCAGCGTTGACACCGGGCACACCGGGGAGCTGTTTTTT.

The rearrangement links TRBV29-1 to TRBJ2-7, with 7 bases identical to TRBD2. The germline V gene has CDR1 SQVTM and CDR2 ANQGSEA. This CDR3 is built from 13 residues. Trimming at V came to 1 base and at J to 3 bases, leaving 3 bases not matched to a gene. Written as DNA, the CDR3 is TGCAGCGTTGAAGGGGAGGGGTACTACGAGCAGTACTTC. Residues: CSVEGEGYYEQYF.

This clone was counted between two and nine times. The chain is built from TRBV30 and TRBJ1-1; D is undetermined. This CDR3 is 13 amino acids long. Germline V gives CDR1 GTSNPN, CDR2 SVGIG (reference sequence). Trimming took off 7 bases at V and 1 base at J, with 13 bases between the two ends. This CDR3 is CAFAAQPNTEAFF. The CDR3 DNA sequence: TGTGCCTTCGCAGCTCAACCGAACACTGAAGCTTTCTTT.

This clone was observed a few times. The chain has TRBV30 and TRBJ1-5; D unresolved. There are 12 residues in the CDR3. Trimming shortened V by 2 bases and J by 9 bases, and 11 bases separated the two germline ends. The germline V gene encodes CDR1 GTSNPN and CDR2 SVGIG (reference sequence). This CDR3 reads CAWSTPLGPQHF. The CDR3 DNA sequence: TGTGCCTGGAGTACACCTCTTGGGCCCCAGCATTTT. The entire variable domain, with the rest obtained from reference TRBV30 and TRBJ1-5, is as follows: SQTIHQWPATLVQPVGSPLSLECTVEGTSNPNLYWYRQAAGRGLQLLFYSVGIGQISSEVPQNLSASRPQDRQFILSSKKLLLSDSGFYLCAWSTPLGPQHFGDGTRLSIL.

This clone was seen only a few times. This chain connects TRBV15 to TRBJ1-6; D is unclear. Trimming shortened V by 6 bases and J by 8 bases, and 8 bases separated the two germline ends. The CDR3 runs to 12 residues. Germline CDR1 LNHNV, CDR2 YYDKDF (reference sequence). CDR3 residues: CATRTRDSPLHF. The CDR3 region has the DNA TGTGCCACCAGGACTAGGGATTCACCCCTCCACTTT.

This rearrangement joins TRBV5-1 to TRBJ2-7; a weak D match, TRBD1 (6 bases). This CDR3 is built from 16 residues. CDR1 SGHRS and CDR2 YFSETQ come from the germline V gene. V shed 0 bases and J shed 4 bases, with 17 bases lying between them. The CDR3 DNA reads TGCGCCAGCAGCTTGGGAGGGGGAGTAACAGGATACGAGCAGTACTTC. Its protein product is CASSLGGGVTGYEQYF.

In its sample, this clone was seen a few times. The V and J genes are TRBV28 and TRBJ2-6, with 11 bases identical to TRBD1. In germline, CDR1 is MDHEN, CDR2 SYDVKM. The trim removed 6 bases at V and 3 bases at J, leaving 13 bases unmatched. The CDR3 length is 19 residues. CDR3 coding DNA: TGTGCCAGCAGCCTGACCGGGACAGGGGGTTCTCGTGGGGCCAACGTCCTGACTTTC. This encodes CASSLTGTGGSRGANVLTF. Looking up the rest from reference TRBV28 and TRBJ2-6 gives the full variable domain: DVKVTQSSRYLVKRTGEKVFLECVQDMDHENMFWYRQDPGLGLRLIYFSYDVKMKEKGDIPEGYSVSREKKERFSLILESASTNQTSMYLCASSLTGTGGSRGANVLTFGAGSRLTVL.

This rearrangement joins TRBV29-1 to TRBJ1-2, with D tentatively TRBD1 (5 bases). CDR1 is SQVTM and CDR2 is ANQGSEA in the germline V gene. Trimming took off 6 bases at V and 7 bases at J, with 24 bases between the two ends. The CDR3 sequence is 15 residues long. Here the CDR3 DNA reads TGCAGCGTCCCCTCTCGTGCAGGGTGGGGTGGTGGCTACACCTTC. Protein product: CSVPSRAGWGGGYTF. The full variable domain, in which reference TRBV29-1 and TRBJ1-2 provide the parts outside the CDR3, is SAVISQKPSRDICQRGTSLTIQCQVDSQVTMMFWYRQQPGQSLTLIATANQGSEATYESGFVIDKFPISRPNLTFSTLTVSNMSPEDSSIYLCSVPSRAGWGGGYTFGSGTRLTVV.